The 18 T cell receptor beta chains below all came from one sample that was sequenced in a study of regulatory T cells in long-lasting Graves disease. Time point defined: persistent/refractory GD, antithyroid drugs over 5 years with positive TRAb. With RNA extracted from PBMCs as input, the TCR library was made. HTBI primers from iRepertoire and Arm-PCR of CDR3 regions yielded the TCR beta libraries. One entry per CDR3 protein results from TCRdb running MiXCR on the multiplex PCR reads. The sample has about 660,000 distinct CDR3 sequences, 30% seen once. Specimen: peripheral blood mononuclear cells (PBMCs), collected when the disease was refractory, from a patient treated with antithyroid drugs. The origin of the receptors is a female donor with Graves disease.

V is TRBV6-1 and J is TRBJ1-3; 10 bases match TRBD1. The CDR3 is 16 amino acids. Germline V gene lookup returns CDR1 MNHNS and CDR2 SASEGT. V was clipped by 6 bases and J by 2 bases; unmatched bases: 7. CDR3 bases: TGTGCCAGCAGAGGGGACAGGGGCGCCGCTGGAAACACCATATATTTT. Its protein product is CASRGDRGAAGNTIYF.

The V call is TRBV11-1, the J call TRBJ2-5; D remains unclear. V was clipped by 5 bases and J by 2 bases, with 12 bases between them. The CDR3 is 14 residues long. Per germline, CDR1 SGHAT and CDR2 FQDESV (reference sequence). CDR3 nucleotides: TGTGCCAGCAGCCACAGTGTTCGGCAAGAGACCCAGTACTTC. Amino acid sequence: CASSHSVRQETQYF. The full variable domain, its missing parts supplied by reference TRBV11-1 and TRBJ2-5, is EAEVAQSPRYKITEKSQAVAFWCDPISGHATLYWYRQILGQGPELLVQFQDESVVDDSQLPKDRFSAERLKGVDSTLKIQPAELGDSAMYLCASSHSVRQETQYFGPGTRLLVL.

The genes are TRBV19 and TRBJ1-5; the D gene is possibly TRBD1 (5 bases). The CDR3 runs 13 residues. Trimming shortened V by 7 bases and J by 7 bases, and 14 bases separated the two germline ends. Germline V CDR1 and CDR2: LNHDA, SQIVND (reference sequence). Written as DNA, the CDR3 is TGTGCCAGTACCATCGGGGGAGGGCAGCCCCAGCATTTT. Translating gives CASTIGGGQPQHF.

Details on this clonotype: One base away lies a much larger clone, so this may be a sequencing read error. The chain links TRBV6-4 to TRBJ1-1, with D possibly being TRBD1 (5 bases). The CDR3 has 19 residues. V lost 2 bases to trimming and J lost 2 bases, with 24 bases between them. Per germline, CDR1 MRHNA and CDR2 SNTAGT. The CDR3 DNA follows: TGTGCCAGCAGTGACGGCCTCCGGGACGGGGTTGGGGCAAACACTGAAGCTTTCTTT. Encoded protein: CASSDGLRDGVGANTEAFF.

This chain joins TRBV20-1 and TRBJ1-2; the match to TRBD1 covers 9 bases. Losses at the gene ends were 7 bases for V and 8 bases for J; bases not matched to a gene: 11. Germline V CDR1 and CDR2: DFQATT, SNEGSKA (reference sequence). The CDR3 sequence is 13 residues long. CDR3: CSGDTGTGKGYTF. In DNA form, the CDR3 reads TGCAGTGGAGATACCGGGACAGGGAAGGGCTACACCTTC.

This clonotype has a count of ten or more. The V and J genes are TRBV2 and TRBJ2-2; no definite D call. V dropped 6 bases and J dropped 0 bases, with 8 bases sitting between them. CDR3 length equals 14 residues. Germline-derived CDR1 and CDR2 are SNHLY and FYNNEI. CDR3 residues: CASRFLPNTGELFF. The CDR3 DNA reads TGTGCCAGCAGATTCCTGCCGAACACCGGGGAGCTGTTTTTT.

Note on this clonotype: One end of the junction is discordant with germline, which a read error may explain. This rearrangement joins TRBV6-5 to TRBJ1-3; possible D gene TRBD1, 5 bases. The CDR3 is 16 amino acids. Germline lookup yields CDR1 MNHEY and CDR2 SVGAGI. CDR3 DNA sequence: TGTGCCGGCAGTTACTCGTCTCTGGGGGCTGGAAACACCATATATTTT. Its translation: CAGSYSSLGAGNTIYF.

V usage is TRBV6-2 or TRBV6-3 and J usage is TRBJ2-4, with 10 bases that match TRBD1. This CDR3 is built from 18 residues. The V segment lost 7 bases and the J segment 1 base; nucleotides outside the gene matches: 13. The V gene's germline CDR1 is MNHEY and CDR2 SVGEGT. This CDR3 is CASNPQTGGRWAKNIQYF. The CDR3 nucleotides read TGTGCCAGCAACCCCCAGACAGGGGGCCGTTGGGCCAAAAACATTCAGTACTTC.

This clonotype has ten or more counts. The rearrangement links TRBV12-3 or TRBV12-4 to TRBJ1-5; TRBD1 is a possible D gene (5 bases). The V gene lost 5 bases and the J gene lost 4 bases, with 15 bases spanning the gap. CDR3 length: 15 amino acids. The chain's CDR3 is CASSPDIAFNQPQHF. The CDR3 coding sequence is TGTGCCAGCAGTCCGGACATCGCGTTTAATCAGCCCCAGCATTTT.

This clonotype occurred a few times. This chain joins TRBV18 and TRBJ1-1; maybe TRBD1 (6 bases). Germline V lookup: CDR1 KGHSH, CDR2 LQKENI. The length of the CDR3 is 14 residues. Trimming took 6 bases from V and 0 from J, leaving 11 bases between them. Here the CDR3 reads CASSGQQMNTEAFF. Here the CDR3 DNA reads TGTGCCAGCTCCGGACAGCAGATGAACACTGAAGCTTTCTTT.

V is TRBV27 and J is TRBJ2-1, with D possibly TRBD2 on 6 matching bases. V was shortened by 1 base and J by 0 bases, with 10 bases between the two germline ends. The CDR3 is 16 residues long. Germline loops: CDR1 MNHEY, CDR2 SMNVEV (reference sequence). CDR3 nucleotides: TGTGCCAGCAGTTTATTCGCGGGGAACTCCTACAATGAGCAGTTCTTC. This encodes CASSLFAGNSYNEQFF.

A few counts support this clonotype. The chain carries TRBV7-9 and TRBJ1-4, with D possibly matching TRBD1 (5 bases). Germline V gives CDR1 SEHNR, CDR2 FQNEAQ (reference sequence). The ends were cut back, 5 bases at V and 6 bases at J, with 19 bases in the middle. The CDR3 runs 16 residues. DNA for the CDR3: TGTGCCAGCAGCCCCGGTACGTTAGGGGCTTATGAAAAACTGTTTTTT. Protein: CASSPGTLGAYEKLFF. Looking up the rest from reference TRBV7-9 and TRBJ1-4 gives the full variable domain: DTGVSQNPRHKITKRGQNVTFRCDPISEHNRLYWYRQTLGQGPEFLTYFQNEAQLEKSRLLSDRFSAERPKGSFSTLEIQRTEQGDSAMYLCASSPGTLGAYEKLFFGSGTQLSVL.

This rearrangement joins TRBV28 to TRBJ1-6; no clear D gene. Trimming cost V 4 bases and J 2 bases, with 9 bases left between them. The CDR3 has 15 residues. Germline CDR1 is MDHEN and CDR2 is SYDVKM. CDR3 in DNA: TGTGCCAGCAGTTCTAGGGTGGCCTATAATTCACCCCTCCACTTT. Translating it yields CASSSRVAYNSPLHF. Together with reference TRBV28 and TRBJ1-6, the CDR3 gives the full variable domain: DVKVTQSSRYLVKRTGEKVFLECVQDMDHENMFWYRQDPGLGLRLIYFSYDVKMKEKGDIPEGYSVSREKKERFSLILESASTNQTSMYLCASSSRVAYNSPLHFGNGTRLTVT.

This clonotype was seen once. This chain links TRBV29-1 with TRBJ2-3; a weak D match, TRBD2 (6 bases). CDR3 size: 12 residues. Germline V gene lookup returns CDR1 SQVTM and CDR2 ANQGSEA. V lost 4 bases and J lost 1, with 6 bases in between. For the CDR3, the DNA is TGCAGCGTTGGGGAGGGCACAGATACGCAGTATTTT. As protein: CSVGEGTDTQYF.

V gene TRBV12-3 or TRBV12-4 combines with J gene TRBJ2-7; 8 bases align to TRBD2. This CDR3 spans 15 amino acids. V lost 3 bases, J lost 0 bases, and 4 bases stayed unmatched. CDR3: CASSLVLAASYEQYF. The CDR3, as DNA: TGTGCCAGCAGTTTGGTACTAGCGGCCTCCTACGAGCAGTACTTC.

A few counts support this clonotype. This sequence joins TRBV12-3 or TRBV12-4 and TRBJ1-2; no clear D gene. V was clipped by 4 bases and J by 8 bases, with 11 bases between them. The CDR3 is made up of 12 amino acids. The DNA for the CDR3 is TGTGCCAGCAGTTACCAAGGAGCGGGCTACACCTTC. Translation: CASSYQGAGYTF.

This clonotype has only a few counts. DNA of the CDR3: TGCAGTGCTAGAGTCCCGGGACAGGGGATCTACGAGCAGTACTTC. This codes for CSARVPGQGIYEQYF. V gene TRBV20-1 combines with J gene TRBJ2-7, with 10 bases aligning to TRBD1. The CDR3 contains 15 residues. The V and J ends lost 1 base and 3 bases, in that order; junction bases with no gene match: 6. Germline V gives CDR1 DFQATT, CDR2 SNEGSKA (reference sequence).

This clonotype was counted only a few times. The CDR3 sequence is CASSQQGLGTEAFF. The CDR3 DNA sequence: TGTGCCAGCAGCCAGCAGGGCTTAGGCACTGAAGCTTTCTTT. This chain links TRBV14 with TRBJ1-1; D is perhaps TRBD1 (5 bases). From germline, CDR1 is SGHDN and CDR2 FVKESK. This CDR3 region has 14 residues. Trimming cost V 3 bases and J 4 bases, with 12 bases left between them. Based on the CDR3 plus reference TRBV14 and TRBJ1-1, the full variable domain is EAGVTQFPSHSVIEKGQTVTLRCDPISGHDNLYWYRRVMGKEIKFLLHFVKESKQDESGMPNNRFLAERTGGTYSTLKVQPAELEDSGVYFCASSQQGLGTEAFFGQGTRLTVV.